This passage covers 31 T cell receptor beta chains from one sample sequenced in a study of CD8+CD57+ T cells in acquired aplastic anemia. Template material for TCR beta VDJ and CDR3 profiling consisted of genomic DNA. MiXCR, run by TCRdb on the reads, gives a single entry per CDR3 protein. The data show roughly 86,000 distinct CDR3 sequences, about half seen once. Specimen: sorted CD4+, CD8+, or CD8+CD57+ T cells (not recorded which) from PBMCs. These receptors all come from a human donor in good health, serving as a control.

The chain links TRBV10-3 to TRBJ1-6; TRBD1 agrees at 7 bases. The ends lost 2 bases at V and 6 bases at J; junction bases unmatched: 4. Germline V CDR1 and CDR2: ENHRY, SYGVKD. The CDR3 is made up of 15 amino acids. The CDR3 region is CAISERGQPNSPLHF. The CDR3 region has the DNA TGTGCCATCAGTGAGAGGGGACAGCCTAATTCACCCCTCCACTTT.

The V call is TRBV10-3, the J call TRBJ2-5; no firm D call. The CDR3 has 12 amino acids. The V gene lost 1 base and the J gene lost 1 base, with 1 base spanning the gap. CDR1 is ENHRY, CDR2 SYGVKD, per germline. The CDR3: CAISEFQETQYF. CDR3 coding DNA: TGTGCCATCAGTGAGTTCCAAGAGACCCAGTACTTC.

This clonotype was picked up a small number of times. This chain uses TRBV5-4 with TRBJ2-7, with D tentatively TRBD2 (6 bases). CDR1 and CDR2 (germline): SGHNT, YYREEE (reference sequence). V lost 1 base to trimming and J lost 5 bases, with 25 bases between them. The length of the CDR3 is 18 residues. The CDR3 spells CASSLLAEKGLTWDEQYF. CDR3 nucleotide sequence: TGTGCCAGCAGCTTGTTAGCCGAGAAGGGACTCACCTGGGACGAGCAGTACTTC.

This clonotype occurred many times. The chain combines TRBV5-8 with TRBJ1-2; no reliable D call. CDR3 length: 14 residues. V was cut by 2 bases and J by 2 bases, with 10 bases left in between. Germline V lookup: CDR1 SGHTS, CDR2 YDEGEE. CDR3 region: CASSFRTANYGYTF. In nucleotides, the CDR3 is TGTGCCAGCAGCTTCCGGACGGCCAACTATGGCTACACCTTC.

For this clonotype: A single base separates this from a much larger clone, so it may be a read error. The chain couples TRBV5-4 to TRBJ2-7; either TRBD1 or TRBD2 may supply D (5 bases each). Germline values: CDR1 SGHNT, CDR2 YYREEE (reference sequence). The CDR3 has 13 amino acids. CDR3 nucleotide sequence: TGTGTCAGCAGCTTAGTCGGGGACGGCGAGCAGTACTTC. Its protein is CVSSLVGDGEQYF.

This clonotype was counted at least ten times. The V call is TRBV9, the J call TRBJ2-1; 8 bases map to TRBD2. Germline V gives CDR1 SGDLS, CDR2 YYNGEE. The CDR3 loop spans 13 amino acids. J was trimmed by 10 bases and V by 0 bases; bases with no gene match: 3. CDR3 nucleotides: TGTGCCAGCAGCGTAGTAGGCGGGGGGGAGCAGTTCTTC. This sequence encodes CASSVVGGGEQFF.

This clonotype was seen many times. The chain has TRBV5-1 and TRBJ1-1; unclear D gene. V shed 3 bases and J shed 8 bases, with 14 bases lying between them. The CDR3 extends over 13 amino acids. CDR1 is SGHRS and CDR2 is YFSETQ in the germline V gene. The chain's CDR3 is CASSSTGRREAFF. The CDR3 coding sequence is TGCGCCAGCAGCTCCACCGGACGGCGAGAAGCTTTCTTT.

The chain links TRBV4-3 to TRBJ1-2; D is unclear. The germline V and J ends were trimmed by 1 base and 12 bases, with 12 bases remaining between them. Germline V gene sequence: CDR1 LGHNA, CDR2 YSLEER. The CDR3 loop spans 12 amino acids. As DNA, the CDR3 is TGCGCCAGCAGCCAAGGGGCGATAGGTCACACCTTC. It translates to CASSQGAIGHTF.

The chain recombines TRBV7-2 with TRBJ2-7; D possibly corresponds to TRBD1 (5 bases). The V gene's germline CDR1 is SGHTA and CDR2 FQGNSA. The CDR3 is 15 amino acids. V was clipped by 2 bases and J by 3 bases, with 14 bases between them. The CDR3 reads CASSLFPGQVYEQYF. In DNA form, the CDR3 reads TGTGCCAGCAGCTTATTCCCCGGACAAGTCTACGAGCAGTACTTC.

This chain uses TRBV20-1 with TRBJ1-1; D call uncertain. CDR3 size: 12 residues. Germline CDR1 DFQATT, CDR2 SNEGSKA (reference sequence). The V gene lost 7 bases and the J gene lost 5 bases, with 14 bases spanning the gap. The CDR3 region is CSVKDLGTEAFF. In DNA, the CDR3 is TGCAGTGTTAAGGACCTGGGTACTGAAGCTTTCTTT.

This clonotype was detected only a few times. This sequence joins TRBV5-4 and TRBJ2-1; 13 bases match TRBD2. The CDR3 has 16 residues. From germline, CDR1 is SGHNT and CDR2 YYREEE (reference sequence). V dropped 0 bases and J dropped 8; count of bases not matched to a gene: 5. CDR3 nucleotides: TGTGCCAGCAGCTTGGGGACTAGCGGGAGAGGGGATGAGCAGTTCTTC. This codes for CASSLGTSGRGDEQFF.

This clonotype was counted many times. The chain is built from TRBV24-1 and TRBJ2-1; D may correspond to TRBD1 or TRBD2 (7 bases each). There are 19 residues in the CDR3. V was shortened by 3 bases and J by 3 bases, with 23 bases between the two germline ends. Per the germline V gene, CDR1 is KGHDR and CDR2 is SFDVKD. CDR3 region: CATSDPTSTGRDDYNEQFF. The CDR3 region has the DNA TGTGCCACCAGTGATCCAACCTCGACAGGGAGGGACGACTACAATGAGCAGTTCTTC.

The CDR3 DNA is TGTGCCAGCAGTCTACCGGGACTCAAAAGCGAGCAGTACTTC. Residues: CASSLPGLKSEQYF. The rearrangement uses TRBV12-3 or TRBV12-4 and TRBJ2-7; TRBD2 is a possible D gene (6 bases). V was clipped by 5 bases and J by 6 bases, with 17 bases between them. The CDR3 runs 14 residues.

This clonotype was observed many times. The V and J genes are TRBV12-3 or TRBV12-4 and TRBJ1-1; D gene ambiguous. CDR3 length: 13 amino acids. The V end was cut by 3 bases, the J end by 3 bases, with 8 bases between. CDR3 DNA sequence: TGTGCCAGCAGTTTTACCGCGTACACTGAAGCTTTCTTT. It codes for CASSFTAYTEAFF.

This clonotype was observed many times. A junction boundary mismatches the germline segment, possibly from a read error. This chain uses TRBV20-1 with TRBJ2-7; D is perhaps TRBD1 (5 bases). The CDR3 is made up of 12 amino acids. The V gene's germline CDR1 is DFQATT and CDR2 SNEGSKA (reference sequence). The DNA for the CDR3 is TGCAGTGCTAGAGCTCAGGGAAACGAGCGGTACTTC. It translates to CSARAQGNERYF.

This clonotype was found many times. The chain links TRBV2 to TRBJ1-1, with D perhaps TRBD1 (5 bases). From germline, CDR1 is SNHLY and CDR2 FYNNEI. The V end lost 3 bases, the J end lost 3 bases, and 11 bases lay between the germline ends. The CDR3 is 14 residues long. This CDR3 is CASSDGGGYTEAFF. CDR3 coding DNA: TGTGCCAGCAGTGATGGGGGGGGGTACACTGAAGCTTTCTTT. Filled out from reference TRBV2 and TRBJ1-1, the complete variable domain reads EPEVTQTPSHQVTQMGQEVILRCVPISNHLYFYWYRQILGQKVEFLVSFYNNEISEKSEIFDDQFSVERPDGSNFTLKIRSTKLEDSAMYFCASSDGGGYTEAFFGQGTRLTVV.

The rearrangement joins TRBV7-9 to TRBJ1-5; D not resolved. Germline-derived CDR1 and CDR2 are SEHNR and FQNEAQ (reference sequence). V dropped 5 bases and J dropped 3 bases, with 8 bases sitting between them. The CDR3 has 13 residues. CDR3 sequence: CASSDVNNQPQHF. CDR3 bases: TGTGCCAGCAGCGACGTAAACAATCAGCCCCAGCATTTT.

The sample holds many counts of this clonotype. Written as DNA, the CDR3 is TGTGCCAGCAGCCTAGTTGGGGCGAGCTACGAGCAGTACTTC. It encodes CASSLVGASYEQYF. This rearrangement joins TRBV11-2 to TRBJ2-7; weak D call: TRBD1 (5 bases). The CDR3 is made up of 14 amino acids. CDR1 is SGHAT, CDR2 FQNNGV, per germline. V was cut by 5 bases and J by 3 bases, with 14 bases left in between.

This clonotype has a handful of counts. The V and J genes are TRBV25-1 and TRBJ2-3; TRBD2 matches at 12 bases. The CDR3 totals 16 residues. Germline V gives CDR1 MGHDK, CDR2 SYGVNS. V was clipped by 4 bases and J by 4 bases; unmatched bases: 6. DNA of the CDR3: TGTGCCAGCAGTGCCCTAGCGGGAGGGCCGCCAGATACGCAGTATTTT. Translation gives CASSALAGGPPDTQYF.

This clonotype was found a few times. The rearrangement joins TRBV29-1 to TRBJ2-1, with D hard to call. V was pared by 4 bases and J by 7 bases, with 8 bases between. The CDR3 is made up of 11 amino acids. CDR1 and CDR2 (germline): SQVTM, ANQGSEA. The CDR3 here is CSVGHQNEQFF. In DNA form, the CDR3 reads TGCAGCGTTGGGCACCAGAATGAGCAGTTCTTC.

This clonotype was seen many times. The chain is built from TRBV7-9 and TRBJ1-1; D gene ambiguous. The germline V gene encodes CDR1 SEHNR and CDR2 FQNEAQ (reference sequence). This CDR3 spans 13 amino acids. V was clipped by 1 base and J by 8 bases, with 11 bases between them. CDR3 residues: CASSLVFLGEAFF. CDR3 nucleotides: TGTGCCAGCAGCTTAGTTTTCCTCGGGGAAGCTTTCTTT.

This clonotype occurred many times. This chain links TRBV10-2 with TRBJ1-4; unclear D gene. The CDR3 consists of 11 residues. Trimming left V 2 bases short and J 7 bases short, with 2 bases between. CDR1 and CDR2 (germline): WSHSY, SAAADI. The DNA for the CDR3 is TGCGCCAGCAGTGAGAGTGAAAAACTGTTTTTT. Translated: CASSESEKLFF.

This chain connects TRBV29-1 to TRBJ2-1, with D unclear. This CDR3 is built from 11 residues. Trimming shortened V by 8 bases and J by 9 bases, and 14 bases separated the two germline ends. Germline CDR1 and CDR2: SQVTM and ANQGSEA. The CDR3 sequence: CSPTLSGEQFF. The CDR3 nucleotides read TGCAGCCCCACCCTGTCTGGTGAGCAGTTCTTC.

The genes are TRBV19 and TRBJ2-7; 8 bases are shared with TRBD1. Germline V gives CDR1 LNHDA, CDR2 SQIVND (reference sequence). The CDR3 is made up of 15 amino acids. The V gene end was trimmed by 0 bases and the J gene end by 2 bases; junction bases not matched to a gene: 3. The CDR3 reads CASSIEGQETYEQYF. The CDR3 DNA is TGTGCCAGTAGTATAGAGGGACAGGAAACCTACGAGCAGTACTTC.

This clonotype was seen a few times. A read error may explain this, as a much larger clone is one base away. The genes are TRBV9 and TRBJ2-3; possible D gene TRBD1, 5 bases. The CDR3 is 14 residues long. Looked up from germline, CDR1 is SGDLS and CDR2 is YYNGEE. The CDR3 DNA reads TGTGCCAGCAGCCTTAGCAGACTCACAGGTACGCAGTATTTT. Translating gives CASSLSRLTGTQYF.

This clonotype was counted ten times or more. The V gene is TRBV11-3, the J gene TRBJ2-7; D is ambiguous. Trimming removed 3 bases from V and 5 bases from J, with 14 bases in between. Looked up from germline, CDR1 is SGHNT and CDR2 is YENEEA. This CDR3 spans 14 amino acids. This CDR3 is CASSFNSAAHEQYF. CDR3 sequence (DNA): TGTGCCAGCAGCTTTAACAGCGCCGCCCACGAGCAGTACTTC. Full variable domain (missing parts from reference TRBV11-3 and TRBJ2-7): EAGVVQSPRYKIIEKKQPVAFWCNPISGHNTLYWYLQNLGQGPELLIRYENEEAVDDSQLPKDRFSAERLKGVDSTLKIQPAELGDSAVYLCASSFNSAAHEQYFGPGTRLTVT.

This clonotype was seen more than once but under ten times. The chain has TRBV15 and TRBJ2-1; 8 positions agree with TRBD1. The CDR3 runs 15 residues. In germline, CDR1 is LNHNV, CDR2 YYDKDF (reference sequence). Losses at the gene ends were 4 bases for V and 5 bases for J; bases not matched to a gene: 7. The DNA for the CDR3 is TGTGCCACCAGCATAGGGGGACAGGCGAACAATGAGCAGTTCTTC. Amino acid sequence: CATSIGGQANNEQFF.

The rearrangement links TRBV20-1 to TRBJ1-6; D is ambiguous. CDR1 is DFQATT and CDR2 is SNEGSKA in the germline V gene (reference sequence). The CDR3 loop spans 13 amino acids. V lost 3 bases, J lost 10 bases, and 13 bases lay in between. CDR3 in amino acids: CSASGGLDSPLHF. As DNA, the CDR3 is TGCAGTGCTAGTGGAGGCTTGGACTCACCCCTCCACTTT.

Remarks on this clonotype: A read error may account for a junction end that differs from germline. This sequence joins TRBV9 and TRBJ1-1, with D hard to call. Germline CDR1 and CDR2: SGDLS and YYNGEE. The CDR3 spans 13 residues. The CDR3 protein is CASSVLMNTEAFF. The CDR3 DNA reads TGTGCCAGCAGCGTCCTCATGAACACTGAGGCTTTCTTT. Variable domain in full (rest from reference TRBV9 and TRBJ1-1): DSGVTQTPKHLITATGQRVTLRCSPRSGDLSVYWYQQSLDQGLQFLIQYYNGEERAKGNILERFSAQQFPDLHSELNLSSLELGDSALYFCASSVLMNTEAFFGQGTRLTVV.

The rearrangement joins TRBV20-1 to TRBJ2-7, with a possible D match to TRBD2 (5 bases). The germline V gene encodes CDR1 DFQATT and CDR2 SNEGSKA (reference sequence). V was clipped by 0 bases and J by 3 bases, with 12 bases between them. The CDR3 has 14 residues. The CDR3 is CSARDSLAVYEQYF. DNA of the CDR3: TGCAGTGCTAGAGATTCCCTAGCTGTCTACGAGCAGTACTTC.

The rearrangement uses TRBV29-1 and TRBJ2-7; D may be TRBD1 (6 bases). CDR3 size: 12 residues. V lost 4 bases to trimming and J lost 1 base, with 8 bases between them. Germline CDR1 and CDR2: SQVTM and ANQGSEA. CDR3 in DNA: TGCAGCGTTGGGGGGCCATCCTACGAGCAGTACTTC. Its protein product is CSVGGPSYEQYF.